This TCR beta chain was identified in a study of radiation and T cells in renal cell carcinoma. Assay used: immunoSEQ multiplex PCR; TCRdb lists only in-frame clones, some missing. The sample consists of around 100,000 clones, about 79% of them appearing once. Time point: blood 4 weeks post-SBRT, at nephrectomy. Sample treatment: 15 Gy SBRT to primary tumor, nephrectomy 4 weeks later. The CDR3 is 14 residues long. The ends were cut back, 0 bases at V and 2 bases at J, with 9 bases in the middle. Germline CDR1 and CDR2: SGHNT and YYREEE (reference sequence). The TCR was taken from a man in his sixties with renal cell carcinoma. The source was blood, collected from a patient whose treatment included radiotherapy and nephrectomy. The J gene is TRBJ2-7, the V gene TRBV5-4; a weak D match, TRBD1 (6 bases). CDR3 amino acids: CASSLEGQTYEQYF. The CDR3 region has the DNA TGTGCCAGCAGCTTGGAGGGACAAACCTACGAGCAGTACTTC.